This TCR beta chain was sequenced during a study of post-analysis software for immune sequencing data. This clonotype has only a few counts. What it recognizes is unknown. Included in the TCR beta cDNA libraries were unique molecular identifiers. From the PCR reads, TCRdb called clonotypes with MiXCR, one entry per CDR3 protein. The sample records fewer than 550,000 distinct CDR3 sequences, less than 40% being singletons. The CDR3 runs 14 residues. Deletions cut 3 bases from V and 4 bases from J, with 14 bases between. CDR1 and CDR2 from the germline V gene are SGHTS and YDEGEE. Study-wide points: Several TRBV segments (TRBV5-6, TRBV5-1 and TRBV20-1 among them) occurred more frequently in patients than in controls. Versus controls, multiple sclerosis patients showed significantly lower diversity (normalized Chao1).

This clonotype was sampled from a girl aged 2-17 years with multiple sclerosis. The V gene is TRBV5-8, the J gene TRBJ2-7, with D perhaps matching TRBD1 (5 bases). The sequencing sample was made of blood. CDR3 residues: CASSCGDSRYEQYF. Here the CDR3 DNA reads TGTGCCAGCAGCTGTGGCGACAGTCGGTACGAGCAGTACTTC.